Below, 8 T cell receptor beta chains from the same sample are listed, as sequenced in a study of blood T cell repertoires in COVID-19. This table comes from immunoSEQ multiplex PCR, and its TCRdb copy is limited to in-frame clones, with some not included. The sample lists tens of thousands of clones, 75% to 90% occurring once. Sequencing input: peripheral blood. The receptors originated from a woman of 80 years or more with COVID-19, enrolled during active disease.

This rearrangement joins TRBV20-1 to TRBJ1-3, with no clear D. The germline V gene encodes CDR1 DFQATT and CDR2 SNEGSKA (reference sequence). CDR3 length: 11 amino acids. The V end was cut by 6 bases, the J end by 0 bases, with 3 bases between. This CDR3 is CSALSGNTIYF. The CDR3 DNA is TGCAGTGCCCTCTCTGGAAACACCATATATTTT.

This chain connects TRBV6-5 to TRBJ2-4; D possibly corresponds to TRBD2 (5 bases). V lost 5 bases to trimming and J lost 1 base, with 12 bases between them. Germline CDR1 is MNHEY and CDR2 is SVGAGI. The CDR3 has 15 amino acids. CDR3 sequence: CASSRESRAKNIQYF. In DNA form, the CDR3 reads TGTGCCAGCAGTCGGGAATCGCGGGCCAAAAACATTCAGTACTTC.

This clone came up once. This rearrangement joins TRBV19 to TRBJ1-5; D gene uncertain. Trimming removed 9 bases at V and 3 bases at J, with 21 bases between. The length of the CDR3 is 16 residues. Germline V gene sequence: CDR1 LNHDA, CDR2 SQIVND (reference sequence). The CDR3, as DNA: TGTGCCAGCGAGGGCCGGACCCTTGCACCCAATCAGCCCCAGCATTTT. Translated, it gives CASEGRTLAPNQPQHF.

The chain couples TRBV25-1 to TRBJ1-1; no clear D gene. There are 14 residues in the CDR3. With 1 base removed from V and 1 base from J, the gap between germline ends came to 7 bases. Germline V CDR1 and CDR2: MGHDK, SYGVNS. The CDR3 is CASSESGGNTEAFF. CDR3 nucleotides: TGTGCCAGCAGTGAATCCGGCGGGAACACTGAAGCTTTCTTT.

This clone was counted once. V is TRBV5-1 and J is TRBJ2-1; tentative D call: TRBD1 (6 bases). This CDR3 comprises 16 residues. The V gene's germline CDR1 is SGHRS and CDR2 YFSETQ. V lost 0 bases and J lost 4, with 14 bases in between. The CDR3 DNA is TGCGCCAGCAGCTTGGGAGAGTGGGGGCAGTACAATGAGCAGTTCTTC. This translates into CASSLGEWGQYNEQFF.

The rearrangement uses TRBV10-3 and TRBJ2-3; 11 bases match TRBD2. The CDR3 totals 17 residues. Trimming cost V 0 bases and J 1 base; bases outside gene matches: 3. Per germline, CDR1 ENHRY and CDR2 SYGVKD. Here the CDR3 DNA reads TGTGCCATCAGTGAGTCTCCGGGACTAGCGGGCACAGATACGCAGTATTTT. It specifies CAISESPGLAGTDTQYF.

The chain has TRBV2 and TRBJ1-1; possibly TRBD1 for D (6 bases). The CDR3 length is 12 residues. Germline-derived CDR1 and CDR2 are SNHLY and FYNNEI. Trimming took off 10 bases at V and 0 bases at J, with 9 bases between the two ends. The CDR3 coding sequence is TGTGCCACCACAGGGTTGAACACTGAAGCTTTCTTT. This translates into CATTGLNTEAFF. Based on the CDR3 plus reference TRBV2 and TRBJ1-1, the full variable domain is EPEVTQTPSHQVTQMGQEVILRCVPISNHLYFYWYRQILGQKVEFLVSFYNNEISEKSEIFDDQFSVERPDGSNFTLKIRSTKLEDSAMYFCATTGLNTEAFFGQGTRLTVV.

The chain has TRBV3-1 (or the pseudogene TRBV3-2) and TRBJ2-1, with D tentatively TRBD1 (5 bases). Germline V lookup: CDR1 LGHDT, CDR2 YNNKEL (reference sequence). With 0 bases removed from V and 5 bases from J, the gap between germline ends came to 11 bases. The CDR3 sequence is 15 residues long. Here the CDR3 reads CASSQDSQGDNEQFF. The CDR3, as DNA: TGTGCCAGCAGCCAAGATAGCCAAGGGGACAATGAGCAGTTCTTC.